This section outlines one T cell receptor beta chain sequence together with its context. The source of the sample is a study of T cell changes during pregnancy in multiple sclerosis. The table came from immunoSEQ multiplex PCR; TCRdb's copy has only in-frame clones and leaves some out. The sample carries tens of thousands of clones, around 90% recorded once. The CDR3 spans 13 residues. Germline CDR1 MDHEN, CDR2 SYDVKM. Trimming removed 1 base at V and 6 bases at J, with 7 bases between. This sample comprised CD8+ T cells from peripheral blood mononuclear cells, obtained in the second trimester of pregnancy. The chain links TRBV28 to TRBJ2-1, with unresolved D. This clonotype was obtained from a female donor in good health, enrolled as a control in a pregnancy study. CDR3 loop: CASSLSTFNEQFF. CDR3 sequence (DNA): TGTGCCAGCAGTTTATCTACGTTCAATGAGCAGTTCTTC.